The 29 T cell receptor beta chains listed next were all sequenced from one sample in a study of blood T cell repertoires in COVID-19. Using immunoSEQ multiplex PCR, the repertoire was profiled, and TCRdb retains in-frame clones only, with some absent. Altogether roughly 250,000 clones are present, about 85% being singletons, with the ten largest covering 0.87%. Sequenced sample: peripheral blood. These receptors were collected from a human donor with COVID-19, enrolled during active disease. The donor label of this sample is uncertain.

The CDR3 reads CASSSVSGGLAGADTQYF. CDR3 DNA: TGTGCCAGTAGTTCCGTGTCGGGGGGACTAGCGGGAGCGGATACGCAGTATTTT. V and J are TRBV19 and TRBJ2-3, with 14 bases fitting TRBD2. This CDR3 region has 18 residues. Germline CDR1 is LNHDA and CDR2 is SQIVND (reference sequence). V lost 5 bases, J lost 6 bases, and 13 bases stayed unmatched.

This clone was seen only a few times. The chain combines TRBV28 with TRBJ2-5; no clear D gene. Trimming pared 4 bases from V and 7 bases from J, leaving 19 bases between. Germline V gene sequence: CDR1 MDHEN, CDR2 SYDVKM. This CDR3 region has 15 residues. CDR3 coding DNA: TGTGCCAGCAGTTCGCCCCGCCGGGTTGGTGGGACCCAGTACTTC. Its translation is CASSSPRRVGGTQYF.

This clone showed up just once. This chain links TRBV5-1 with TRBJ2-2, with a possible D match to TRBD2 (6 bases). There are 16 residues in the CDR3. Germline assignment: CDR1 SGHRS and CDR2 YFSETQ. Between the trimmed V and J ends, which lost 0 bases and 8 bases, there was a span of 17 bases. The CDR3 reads CASSLEGTQLRGELFF. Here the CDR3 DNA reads TGCGCCAGCAGCTTGGAAGGGACTCAGCTTAGAGGGGAGCTGTTTTTT.

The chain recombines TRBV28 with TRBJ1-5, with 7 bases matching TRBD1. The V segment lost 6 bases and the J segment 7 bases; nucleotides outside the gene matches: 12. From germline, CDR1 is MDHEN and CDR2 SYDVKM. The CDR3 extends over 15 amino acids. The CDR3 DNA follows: TGTGCCAGCAGAGGGGGCCTTCAAATGGCACAGCCCCAGCATTTT. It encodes CASRGGLQMAQPQHF.

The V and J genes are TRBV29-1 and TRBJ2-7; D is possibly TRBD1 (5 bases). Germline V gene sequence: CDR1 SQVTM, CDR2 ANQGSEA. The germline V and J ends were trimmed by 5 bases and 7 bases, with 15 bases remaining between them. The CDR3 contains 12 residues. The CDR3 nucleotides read TGCAGCGTTCTAGGACAAGGACGAGAGCAGTACTTC. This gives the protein CSVLGQGREQYF.

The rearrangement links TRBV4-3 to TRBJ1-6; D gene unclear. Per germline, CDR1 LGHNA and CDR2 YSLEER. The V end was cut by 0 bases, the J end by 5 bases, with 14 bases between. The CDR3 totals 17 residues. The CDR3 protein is CASSQETRQANNSPLHF. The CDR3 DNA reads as TGCGCCAGCAGCCAAGAAACCAGGCAGGCTAATAATTCACCCCTCCACTTT.

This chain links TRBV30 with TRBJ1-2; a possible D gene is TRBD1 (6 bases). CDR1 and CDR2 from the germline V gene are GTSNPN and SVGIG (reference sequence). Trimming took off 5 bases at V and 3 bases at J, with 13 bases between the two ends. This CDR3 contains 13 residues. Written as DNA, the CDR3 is TGTGCCTGGGCTCAGGGGATTGACTATGGCTACACCTTC. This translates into CAWAQGIDYGYTF.

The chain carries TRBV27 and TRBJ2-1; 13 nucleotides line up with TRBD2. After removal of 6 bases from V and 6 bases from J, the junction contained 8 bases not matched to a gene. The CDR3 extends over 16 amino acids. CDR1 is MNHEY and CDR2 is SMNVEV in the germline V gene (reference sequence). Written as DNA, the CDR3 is TGTGCCAGCAGCACAGCGACTAGCGGGAGGCCCAATGAGCAGTTCTTC. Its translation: CASSTATSGRPNEQFF.

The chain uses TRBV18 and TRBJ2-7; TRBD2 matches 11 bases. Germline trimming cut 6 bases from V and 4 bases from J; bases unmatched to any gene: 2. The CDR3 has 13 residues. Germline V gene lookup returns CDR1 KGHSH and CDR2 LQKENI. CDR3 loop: CASSTSGKYEQYF. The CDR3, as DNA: TGTGCCAGCTCGACTAGCGGGAAGTACGAGCAGTACTTC.

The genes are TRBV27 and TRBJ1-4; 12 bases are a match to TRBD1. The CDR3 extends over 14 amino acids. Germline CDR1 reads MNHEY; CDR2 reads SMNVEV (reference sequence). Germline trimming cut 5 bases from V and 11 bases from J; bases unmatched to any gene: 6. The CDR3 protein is CASSKGTGGLKLFF. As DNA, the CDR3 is TGTGCCAGCAGTAAAGGGACAGGGGGCTTGAAACTGTTTTTT.

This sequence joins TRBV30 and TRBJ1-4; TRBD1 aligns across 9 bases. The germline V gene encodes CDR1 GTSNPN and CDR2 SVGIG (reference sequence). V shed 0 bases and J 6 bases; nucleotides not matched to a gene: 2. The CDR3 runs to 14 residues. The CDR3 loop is CAWSVGDRDEKLFF. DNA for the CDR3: TGTGCCTGGAGTGTCGGGGACAGGGATGAAAAACTGTTTTTT.

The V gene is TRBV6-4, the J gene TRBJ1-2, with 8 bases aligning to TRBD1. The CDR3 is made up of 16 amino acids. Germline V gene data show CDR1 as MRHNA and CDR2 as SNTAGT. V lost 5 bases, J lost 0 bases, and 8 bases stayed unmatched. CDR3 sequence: CASSTTGATSNYGYTF. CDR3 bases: TGTGCCAGCAGTACGACAGGGGCTACCTCTAACTATGGCTACACCTTC.

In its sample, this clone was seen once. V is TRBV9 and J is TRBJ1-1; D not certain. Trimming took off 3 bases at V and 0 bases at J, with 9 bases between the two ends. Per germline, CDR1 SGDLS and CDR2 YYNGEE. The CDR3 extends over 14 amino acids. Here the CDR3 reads CASSGVGVNTEAFF. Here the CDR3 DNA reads TGTGCCAGCAGCGGGGTCGGGGTGAACACTGAAGCTTTCTTT.

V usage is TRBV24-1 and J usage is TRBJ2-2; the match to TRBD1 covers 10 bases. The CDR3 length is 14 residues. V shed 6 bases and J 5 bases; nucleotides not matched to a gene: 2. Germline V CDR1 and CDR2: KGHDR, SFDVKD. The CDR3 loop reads CATSRTGGTGELFF. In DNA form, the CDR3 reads TGTGCCACCAGTAGGACAGGGGGAACCGGGGAGCTGTTTTTT.

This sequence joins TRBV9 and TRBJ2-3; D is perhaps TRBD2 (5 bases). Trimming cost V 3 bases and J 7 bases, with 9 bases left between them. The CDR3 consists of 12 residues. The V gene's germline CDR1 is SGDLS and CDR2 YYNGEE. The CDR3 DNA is TGTGCCAGCAGCGGAGGACTGAATACGCAGTATTTT. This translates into CASSGGLNTQYF.

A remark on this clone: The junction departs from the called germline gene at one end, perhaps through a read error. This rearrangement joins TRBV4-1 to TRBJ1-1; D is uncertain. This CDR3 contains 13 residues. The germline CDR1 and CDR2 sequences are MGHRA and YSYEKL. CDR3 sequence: CASSQDRVGLKVF. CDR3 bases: TGCGCCAGCAGCCAAGATCGAGTGGGCCTCAAGGTCTTT.

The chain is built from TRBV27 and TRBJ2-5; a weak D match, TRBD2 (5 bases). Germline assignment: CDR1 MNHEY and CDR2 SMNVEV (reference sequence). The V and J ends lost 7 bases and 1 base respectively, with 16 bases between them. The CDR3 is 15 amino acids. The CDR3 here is CASNPGVSPQETQYF. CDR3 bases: TGTGCCAGCAACCCCGGGGTGAGCCCCCAAGAGACCCAGTACTTC.

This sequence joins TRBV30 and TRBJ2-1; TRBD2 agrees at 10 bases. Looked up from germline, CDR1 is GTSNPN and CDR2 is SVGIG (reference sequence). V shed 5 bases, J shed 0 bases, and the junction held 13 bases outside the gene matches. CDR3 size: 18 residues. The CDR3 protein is CAWLRYRTSGNSYNEQFF. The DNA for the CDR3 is TGTGCCTGGCTCAGATACCGAACTAGCGGGAACTCCTACAATGAGCAGTTCTTC. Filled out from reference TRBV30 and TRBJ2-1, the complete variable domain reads SQTIHQWPATLVQPVGSPLSLECTVEGTSNPNLYWYRQAAGRGLQLLFYSVGIGQISSEVPQNLSASRPQDRQFILSSKKLLLSDSGFYLCAWLRYRTSGNSYNEQFFGPGTRLTVL.

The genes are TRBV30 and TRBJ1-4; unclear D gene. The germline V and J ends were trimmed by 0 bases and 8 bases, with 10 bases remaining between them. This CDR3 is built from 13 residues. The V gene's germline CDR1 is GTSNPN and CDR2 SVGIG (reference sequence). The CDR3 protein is CAWSVEWREKLFF. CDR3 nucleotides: TGTGCCTGGAGTGTAGAATGGAGGGAAAAACTGTTTTTT.

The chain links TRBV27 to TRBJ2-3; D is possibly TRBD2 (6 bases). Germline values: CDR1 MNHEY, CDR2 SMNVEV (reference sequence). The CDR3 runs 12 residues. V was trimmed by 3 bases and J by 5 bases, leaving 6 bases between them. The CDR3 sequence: CASSLGGDTQYF. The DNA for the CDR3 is TGTGCCAGCAGTTTGGGGGGAGATACGCAGTATTTT.

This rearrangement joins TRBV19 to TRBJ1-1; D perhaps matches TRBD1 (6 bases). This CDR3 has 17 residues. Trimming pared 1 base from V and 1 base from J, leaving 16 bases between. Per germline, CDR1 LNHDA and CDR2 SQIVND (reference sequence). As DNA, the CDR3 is TGTGCCAGTAGTATAGGTAGGGGGGGCGCGGGGAACACTGAAGCTTTCTTT. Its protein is CASSIGRGGAGNTEAFF.

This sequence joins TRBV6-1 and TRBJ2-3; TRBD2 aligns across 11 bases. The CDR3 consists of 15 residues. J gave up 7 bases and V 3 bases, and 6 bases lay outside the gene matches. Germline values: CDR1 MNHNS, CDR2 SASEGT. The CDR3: CASSEGASGRNTQYF. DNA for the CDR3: TGTGCCAGCAGTGAGGGGGCTAGCGGGAGGAATACGCAGTATTTT.

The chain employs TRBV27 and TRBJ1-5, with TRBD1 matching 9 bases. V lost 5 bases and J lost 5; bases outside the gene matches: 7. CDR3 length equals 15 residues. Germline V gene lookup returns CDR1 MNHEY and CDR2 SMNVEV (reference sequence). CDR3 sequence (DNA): TGTGCCAGCAGTCAGGACACAGGGGGCGATCAGCCCCAGCATTTT. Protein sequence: CASSQDTGGDQPQHF.

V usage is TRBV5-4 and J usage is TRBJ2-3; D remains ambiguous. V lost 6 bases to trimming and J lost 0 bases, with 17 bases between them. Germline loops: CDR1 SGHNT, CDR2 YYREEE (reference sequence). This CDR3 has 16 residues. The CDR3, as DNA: TGTGCCAGCACCTTATTAATCCAGGATAGCACAGATACGCAGTATTTT. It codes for CASTLLIQDSTDTQYF. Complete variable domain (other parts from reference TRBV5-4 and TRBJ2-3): ETGVTQSPTHLIKTRGQQVTLRCSSQSGHNTVSWYQQALGQGPQFIFQYYREEENGRGNFPPRFSGLQFPNYSSELNVNALELDDSALYLCASTLLIQDSTDTQYFGPGTRLTVL.

This CDR3 is CAISDRGQISVEAFF. DNA for the CDR3: TGTGCCATCAGTGACAGGGGACAGATCTCTGTTGAAGCTTTCTTT. The chain combines TRBV10-3 with TRBJ1-1; TRBD1 matches 7 bases. The V segment lost 3 bases and the J segment 7 bases; nucleotides outside the gene matches: 11. CDR3 size: 15 residues. From germline, CDR1 is ENHRY and CDR2 SYGVKD.

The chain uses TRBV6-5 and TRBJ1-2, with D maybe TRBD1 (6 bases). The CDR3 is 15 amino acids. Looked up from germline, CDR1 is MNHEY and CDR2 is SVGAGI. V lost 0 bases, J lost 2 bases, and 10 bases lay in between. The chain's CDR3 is CASSYSTGQNYGYTF. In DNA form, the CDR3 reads TGTGCCAGCAGTTACTCGACCGGACAGAACTATGGCTACACCTTC.

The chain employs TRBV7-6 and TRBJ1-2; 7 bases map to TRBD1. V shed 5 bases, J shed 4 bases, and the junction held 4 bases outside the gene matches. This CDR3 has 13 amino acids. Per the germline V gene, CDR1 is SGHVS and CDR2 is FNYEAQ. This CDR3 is CASSQGGVYGYTF. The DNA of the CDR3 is TGTGCCAGCAGCCAAGGGGGCGTCTATGGCTACACCTTC.

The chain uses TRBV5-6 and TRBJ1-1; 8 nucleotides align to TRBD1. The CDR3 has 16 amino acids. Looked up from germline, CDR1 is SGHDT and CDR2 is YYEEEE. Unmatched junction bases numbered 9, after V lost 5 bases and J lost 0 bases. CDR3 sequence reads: CASRLQGVGVNTEAFF. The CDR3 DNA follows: TGTGCCAGCAGGCTACAGGGGGTCGGGGTGAACACTGAAGCTTTCTTT.

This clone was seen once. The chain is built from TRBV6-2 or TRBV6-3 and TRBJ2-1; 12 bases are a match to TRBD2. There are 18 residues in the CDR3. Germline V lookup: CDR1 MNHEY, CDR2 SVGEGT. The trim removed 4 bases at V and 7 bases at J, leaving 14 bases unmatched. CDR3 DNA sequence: TGTGCCAGCAGTTCGAACTATGGCGGGACTAGCGGGCTTAATGAGCAGTTCTTC. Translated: CASSSNYGGTSGLNEQFF.